The clone carrying this T cell receptor (beta chain) was counted many times. Its antigen is unidentified. As originally analysed: A papillary thyroid cancer distant-metastasis classifier was built from CDR3 differences across clinicopathological groups. MiXCR was used by TCRdb to re-call the PCR reads. The V and J calls, along with clone size, are taken from TCRdb and not from the paper's own processing. The sample records approximately 90,000 clones, approximately 12% being singletons. Not a single patient had been given any form of treatment at any point before undergoing thyroid surgery. This record belongs to a study of metastatic and nonmetastatic thyroid tumors. Study-wide context: It was across blood and tumor or nodule tissue from malignant and benign thyroid patients that repertoires were compared. Overall study findings and caveats: Compared with benign nodules, malignant thyroid tumors were reported to have significantly higher TCR beta diversity in both blood and tumor.

The germline CDR1 and CDR2 sequences are SGDLS and YYNGEE. This CDR3 comprises 15 residues. V lost 3 bases and J lost 4; bases outside the gene matches: 9. The TCR comes from a female donor with papillary thyroid cancer or a benign thyroid nodule (not recorded which). Some clones in this sample may be carry-over from other donors' samples. This chain joins TRBV9 and TRBJ2-7; TRBD2 agrees at 8 bases. Sequencing used blood. DNA of the CDR3: TGTGCCAGCAGCGCGGGGGGGGGGTCCCCGTACGAGCAGTACTTC. Its protein is CASSAGGGSPYEQYF.